This entry concerns a single T cell receptor (beta chain). Its antigen remains unknown. The authors built TCR beta libraries using iRepertoire HTBI primers and Arm-PCR of CDR3 regions. TCRdb processed the multiplex PCR reads anew with MiXCR; each CDR3 protein has one entry. The table records roughly 500,000 distinct CDR3 sequences, roughly 22% of them present only once. The data originate from a study of regulatory T cells in long-lasting Graves disease. Time point given: persistent/refractory GD, antithyroid drugs over 5 years with positive TRAb. The authors made the TCR library using RNA they extracted from PBMCs. EDTA tubes were used for drawing 8.5 to 9.5 milliliters of peripheral blood. Study results and caveats: Accuracy was possibly reduced by small sample size. Persistent patients shared more public clonotypes (approximately 2,700) than newly diagnosed patients (about 1,000). Newly diagnosed Graves' patients exceeded persistent ones in TCR diversity.

The receptor was derived from a female donor with Graves disease. The specimen was peripheral blood mononuclear cells (PBMCs), collected when the disease was refractory, from a patient treated with antithyroid drugs.

The CDR3 DNA reads TGTGCCAGCAGCTTCAGGGGGGGCGAGGAGACCCAGTACTTC. Translating gives CASSFRGGEETQYF. This chain connects TRBV7-9 to TRBJ2-5; the D call may be TRBD1 or TRBD2 (7 bases each). The CDR3 totals 14 residues. V lost 3 bases and J lost 5, with 13 bases in between. CDR1 is SEHNR, CDR2 FQNEAQ, per germline (reference sequence).